These 18 T cell receptor beta chains share one sample of origin, sequenced in a study of blood T cell repertoires in COVID-19. Method: immunoSEQ multiplex PCR; TCRdb's copy keeps in-frame clones and lacks some. Here the sample spans some 41,000 clones, over 80% being singletons. Sample: peripheral blood. These receptor sequences come from a man older than 75 in a cohort sampled during active COVID-19.

The V call is TRBV19, the J call TRBJ1-1; no firm D call. The V gene's germline CDR1 is LNHDA and CDR2 SQIVND (reference sequence). V was shortened by 3 bases and J by 2 bases, with 10 bases between the two germline ends. CDR3 size: 14 residues. CDR3: CASSMYISNTEAFF. CDR3 coding DNA: TGTGCCAGTAGTATGTACATATCTAACACTGAAGCTTTCTTT.

J is TRBJ2-7 and V is TRBV20-1, with no clear D. V lost 3 bases and J lost 6, with 6 bases in between. The CDR3 is 10 amino acids. Germline assignment: CDR1 DFQATT and CDR2 SNEGSKA (reference sequence). The CDR3 DNA reads TGCAGTGCTAGCAGTCTCGAGCAGTACTTC. This translates into CSASSLEQYF.

The chain couples TRBV4-3 to TRBJ2-7, with 7 positions matching TRBD2. The CDR3 sequence is 15 residues long. After removal of 0 bases from V and 4 bases from J, the junction contained 6 bases not matched to a gene. In germline, CDR1 is LGHNA, CDR2 YSLEER. CDR3 nucleotide sequence: TGCGCCAGCAGCCAAGATATGGGGAGGGATTACGAGCAGTACTTC. It yields the protein CASSQDMGRDYEQYF.

CDR3 bases: TGTGCCAGCAAACCGGAAGGACAGGGGTTTTATGGCTACACCTTC. It translates to CASKPEGQGFYGYTF. The chain carries TRBV3-1 (or the pseudogene TRBV3-2) and TRBJ1-2; 9 bases fit TRBD1. Trimming removed 7 bases from V and 5 bases from J; junction bases left unmatched: 11. The CDR3 contains 15 residues. Germline values: CDR1 LGHDT, CDR2 YNNKEL (reference sequence).

V is TRBV19 and J is TRBJ1-4, with 10 bases lining up with TRBD1. V shed 4 bases, J shed 6 bases, and the junction held 5 bases outside the gene matches. Germline CDR1 LNHDA, CDR2 SQIVND (reference sequence). The CDR3 is 15 amino acids. In DNA form, the CDR3 reads TGTGCCAGTAGTACTCCCGGGACAGGGGATGAAAAACTGTTTTTT. As protein: CASSTPGTGDEKLFF.

The J gene is TRBJ1-3, the V gene TRBV10-3; unclear D gene. The CDR3 covers 15 residues. Trimming removed 3 bases from V and 0 bases from J, with 9 bases in between. The germline CDR1 and CDR2 sequences are ENHRY and SYGVKD. The CDR3 spells CAISDTRSSGNTIYF. The CDR3 nucleotides read TGTGCCATCAGTGATACTCGGAGCTCTGGAAACACCATATATTTT.

The rearrangement links TRBV7-2 to TRBJ2-3, with 10 bases matching TRBD1. The CDR3 spans 15 residues. V lost 6 bases, J lost 2 bases, and 5 bases stayed unmatched. Germline V gene data show CDR1 as SGHTA and CDR2 as FQGNSA. CDR3 nucleotides: TGTGCCAGCAGAACCGACAGGGGGCTCACAGATACGCAGTATTTT. Protein sequence: CASRTDRGLTDTQYF.

The CDR3 protein is CASETGSTNEKLFF. CDR3 DNA: TGTGCCAGCGAGACAGGTTCAACTAATGAAAAACTGTTTTTT. The J gene is TRBJ1-4, the V gene TRBV6-5; maybe TRBD1 (6 bases). Germline CDR1 and CDR2: MNHEY and SVGAGI. This CDR3 is built from 14 residues. Trimming shortened V by 8 bases and J by 0 bases, and 10 bases separated the two germline ends.

The chain uses TRBV21-1 and TRBJ2-7; the listed D gene, TRBD1, was not tested against the DNA. TRBV21-1 is a pseudogene locus. This CDR3 is built from 16 residues. CDR3 in amino acids: CASSTDTGSSVYEQYF. CDR3 coding DNA: TGTGCCAGCAGCACCGATACAGGGAGTTCGGTCTACGAGCAGTACTTC.

The V and J genes are TRBV20-1 and TRBJ2-7; tentatively, D is TRBD1 (6 bases). Trimming took off 5 bases at V and 6 bases at J, with 11 bases between the two ends. Germline V gene data show CDR1 as DFQATT and CDR2 as SNEGSKA (reference sequence). The CDR3 has 11 residues. The DNA of the CDR3 is TGCAGTGCTGTGACAGGATCCGAGCAGTACTTC. Residues: CSAVTGSEQYF.

The V call is TRBV4-3, the J call TRBJ2-3; 7 bases fit TRBD2. With V trimmed by 5 bases and J by 4 bases, 9 bases remained unmatched. This CDR3 spans 15 amino acids. Germline assignment: CDR1 LGHNA and CDR2 YSLEER. In DNA, the CDR3 is TGCGCCAGCAGCACGGGCGGGAGCGTGGCAGATACGCAGTATTTT. Translated, it gives CASSTGGSVADTQYF.

The chain couples TRBV23-1 to TRBJ2-7; D is possibly TRBD1 (6 bases). TRBV23-1 carries the ORF label, with uncertain function. This CDR3 comprises 15 residues. Trimming stripped 3 bases from V and 0 bases from J, with 12 bases between. CDR3 sequence: CASSQDRESSYEQYF. The CDR3 DNA reads as TGCGCCAGCAGTCAGGACAGAGAAAGCTCCTACGAGCAGTACTTC.

CDR3 DNA sequence: TGTGCCAGCAACAGGGAAGGCACTGAAGCTTTCTTT. As protein: CASNREGTEAFF. The V and J genes are TRBV2 and TRBJ1-1; TRBD1 might be the D (6 bases). Germline values: CDR1 SNHLY, CDR2 FYNNEI. The V and J ends lost 7 bases and 4 bases respectively, with 10 bases between them. The CDR3 sequence is 12 residues long.

This clone is medium-sized in the sample. The chain recombines TRBV4-1 with TRBJ1-5; D is unresolved. V gave up 5 bases and J gave up 4 bases, with 9 bases separating them. CDR3 length: 13 residues. Germline assignment: CDR1 MGHRA and CDR2 YSYEKL. The DNA for the CDR3 is TGCGCCAGCAGCATGAGGTGGAATCAGCCCCAGCATTTT. This gives the protein CASSMRWNQPQHF.

V and J are TRBV5-1 and TRBJ2-3; D not resolved. Trimming shortened V by 4 bases and J by 2 bases, and 11 bases separated the two germline ends. Germline V gene lookup returns CDR1 SGHRS and CDR2 YFSETQ. CDR3 length: 14 residues. The CDR3 DNA is TGCGCCAGCAGCCCTCGGCGGAACACAGATACGCAGTATTTT. It translates to CASSPRRNTDTQYF.

This clone was seen only a few times. This sequence joins TRBV2 and TRBJ2-3; D is possibly TRBD2 (5 bases). CDR3 length equals 15 residues. Germline-derived CDR1 and CDR2 are SNHLY and FYNNEI. Trimming removed 0 bases at V and 4 bases at J, with 11 bases between. The CDR3 loop reads CASSEALLASDTQYF. The CDR3 DNA follows: TGTGCCAGCAGTGAAGCGCTTCTAGCCTCAGATACGCAGTATTTT.

This chain uses TRBV5-1 with TRBJ2-1; 12 bases fit TRBD2. Germline V lookup: CDR1 SGHRS, CDR2 YFSETQ. This CDR3 contains 16 residues. The V segment lost 4 bases and the J segment 8 bases; nucleotides outside the gene matches: 10. The chain's CDR3 is CASSPPLAGGIDEQFF. In nucleotides, the CDR3 is TGCGCCAGCAGCCCACCACTAGCGGGAGGAATAGATGAGCAGTTCTTC.

The J gene is TRBJ2-7, the V gene TRBV5-3; weak D call: TRBD2 (5 bases). TRBV5-3 is an ORF; its function is uncertain. Deletions cut 0 bases from V and 9 bases from J, with 16 bases between. This CDR3 has 14 residues. In nucleotides, the CDR3 is TGTGCCAGAAGCTTGGGACTACTCCTACGAGGGCAGTACTTC. As protein: CARSLGLLLRGQYF.